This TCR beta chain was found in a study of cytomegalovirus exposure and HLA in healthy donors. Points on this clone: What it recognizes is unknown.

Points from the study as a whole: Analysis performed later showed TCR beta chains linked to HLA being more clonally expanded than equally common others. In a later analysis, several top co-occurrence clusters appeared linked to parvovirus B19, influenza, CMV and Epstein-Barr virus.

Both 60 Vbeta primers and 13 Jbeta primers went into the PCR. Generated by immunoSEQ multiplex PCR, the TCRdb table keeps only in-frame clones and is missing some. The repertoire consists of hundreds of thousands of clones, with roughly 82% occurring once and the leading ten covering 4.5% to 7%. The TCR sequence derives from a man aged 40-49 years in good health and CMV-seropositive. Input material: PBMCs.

CDR3 bases: TGTGCCAGCAGCCGAACGGGGGGAGGGGCAGATACGCAGTATTTT. Protein: CASSRTGGGADTQYF. This rearrangement joins TRBV7-3 to TRBJ2-3; TRBD2 matches 7 bases. V lost 5 bases and J lost 4; bases outside the gene matches: 9. Looked up from germline, CDR1 is SGHTA and CDR2 is FQGTGA. The CDR3 length is 15 residues.